A selection of T cell receptor beta chains follows, all from one sample in a study of OX40 agonist ivuxolimab in advanced cancers. Generated by immunoSEQ multiplex PCR, the TCRdb table keeps only in-frame clones and is missing some. Seen here are some 130,000 clones, over 75% observed once, and the top ten hold about 1%. The sequences come from CD4+ or CD8+ T cells sorted from blood, collected in a trial of the OX40 agonist ivuxolimab. These TCRs come from an adult with an advanced solid tumor such as melanoma, head and neck, liver or kidney cancer. Both conserved end residues are part of each CDR3. The order of the fields is CDR3 protein, CDR3 DNA, V gene, D gene, CDR3 length, J gene, clone size. D genes are given only for firm matches. A row's size may be missing; if present it is once, few, many or a size class.

CDR3: CASSPRVGDHNEQFF
DNA: TGTGCCAGTAGTCCCCGAGTGGGGGATCACAATGAGCAGTTCTTC
V: TRBV19
D: NA
length: 15
J: TRBJ2-1
size: NA

CDR3: CASSWGLAVTDTQYF
DNA: TGTGCCAGCAGCTGGGGACTAGCGGTAACAGATACGCAGTATTTT
V: TRBV7-2
D: TRBD2
length: 15
J: TRBJ2-3
size: NA

CDR3: CASSLGGTSGRETQYF
DNA: TGTGCCAGCAGCTTGGGCGGGACTAGCGGGAGAGAGACCCAGTACTTC
V: TRBV7-9
D: TRBD2
length: 16
J: TRBJ2-5
size: NA

CDR3: CASSRGLAASYNEQFF
DNA: TGTGCCAGTAGTAGGGGACTAGCGGCCTCCTACAATGAGCAGTTCTTC
V: TRBV19
D: TRBD2
length: 16
J: TRBJ2-1
size: once

CDR3: CASQGPPSYEQYF
DNA: TGTGCCAGTCAGGGGCCCCCCTCCTACGAGCAGTACTTC
V: TRBV4-2
D: NA
length: 13
J: TRBJ2-7
size: once

CDR3: CASSAGRNTEAFF
DNA: TGTGCCAGCAGCGCAGGGAGGAACACTGAAGCTTTCTTT
V: TRBV7-2
D: NA
length: 13
J: TRBJ1-1
size: NA

CDR3: CASPPEQFF
DNA: TGTGCCAGCCCCCCCGAGCAGTTCTTC
V: TRBV28
D: NA
length: 9
J: TRBJ2-1
size: NA

CDR3: CASSLGPPRATEAFF
DNA: TGTGCCAGCAGCTTGGGACCGCCTAGAGCCACTGAAGCTTTCTTT
V: TRBV5-6
D: NA
length: 15
J: TRBJ1-1
size: NA

CDR3: CASSTRQGWYYGYTF
DNA: TGTGCCAGCAGCACCCGACAGGGGTGGTACTATGGCTACACCTTC
V: TRBV7-9
D: TRBD1
length: 15
J: TRBJ1-2
size: NA

CDR3: CASSRDGYSGANVLTF
DNA: TGTGCCAGCTCACGGGACGGGTACTCTGGGGCCAACGTCCTGACTTTC
V: TRBV18
D: NA
length: 16
J: TRBJ2-6
size: NA

CDR3: CAWSGLAKNIQYF
DNA: TGTGCCTGGAGTGGATTAGCCAAAAACATTCAGTACTTC
V: TRBV30
D: NA
length: 13
J: TRBJ2-4
size: NA

CDR3: CASRAPRAYEQYF
DNA: TGTGCCAGCAGGGCCCCCCGGGCCTACGAGCAGTACTTC
V: TRBV7-9
D: NA
length: 13
J: TRBJ2-7
size: NA

CDR3: CASSPSLAGTYNEQFF
DNA: TGTGCTAGCAGCCCATCCCTAGCGGGTACCTACAATGAGCAGTTCTTC
V: TRBV7-7
D: TRBD2
length: 16
J: TRBJ2-1
size: NA

CDR3: CASSLDSMNTEAFF
DNA: TGTGCCAGCAGTTTGGACAGTATGAACACTGAAGCTTTCTTT
V: TRBV28
D: NA
length: 14
J: TRBJ1-1
size: NA

CDR3: CASRSTGSGEKLFF
DNA: TGTGCCAGCAGATCGACAGGGAGCGGGGAAAAACTGTTTTTT
V: TRBV6-5
D: TRBD1
length: 14
J: TRBJ1-4
size: NA

CDR3: CASSYDRGNQPQHF
DNA: TGTGCCAGCAGTTATGACAGGGGTAACCAGCCCCAGCATTTT
V: TRBV6-1
D: TRBD1
length: 14
J: TRBJ1-5
size: NA

CDR3: CASSLVGETQYF
DNA: TGTGCCAGCAGCTTAGTTGGAGAGACCCAGTACTTC
V: TRBV7-9
D: NA
length: 12
J: TRBJ2-5
size: NA

CDR3: CASSLTDGNYGYTF
DNA: TGTGCCAGCAGCTTGACGGACGGAAACTATGGCTACACCTTC
V: TRBV11-2
D: NA
length: 14
J: TRBJ1-2
size: NA

CDR3: CASSEGTAIADTQYF
DNA: TGCGCCAGCAGTGAGGGGACAGCGATCGCGGATACGCAGTATTTT
V: TRBV10-1
D: TRBD1
length: 15
J: TRBJ2-3
size: NA

CDR3: CASSPGQGAGTGELFF
DNA: TGTGCCAGCAGCCCAGGACAGGGGGCGGGCACCGGGGAGCTGTTTTTT
V: TRBV9
D: TRBD1
length: 16
J: TRBJ2-2
size: NA

CDR3: CASSLGVDGYEQYF
DNA: TGCGCCAGCAGCCTGGGGGTGGATGGCTACGAGCAGTACTTC
V: TRBV5-1
D: NA
length: 14
J: TRBJ2-7
size: few

CDR3: CASSLVSRAEDTQYF
DNA: TGTGCCAGCAGCTTGGTATCCAGGGCGGAAGATACGCAGTATTTT
V: TRBV5-4
D: NA
length: 15
J: TRBJ2-3
size: NA

CDR3: CASSYGMNTGELFF
DNA: TGTGCCAGCAGTTACGGGATGAACACCGGGGAGCTGTTTTTT
V: TRBV6-5
D: NA
length: 14
J: TRBJ2-2
size: NA

CDR3: CASSTDRGLQPQHF
DNA: TGCGCCAGCAGTACAGACAGGGGGCTTCAGCCCCAGCATTTT
V: TRBV4-1
D: TRBD1
length: 14
J: TRBJ1-5
size: NA

CDR3: CASSEGVTSYTF
DNA: TGTGCCAGCAGCGAAGGAGTTACAAGCTACACCTTC
V: TRBV5-6
D: NA
length: 12
J: TRBJ1-2
size: once

CDR3: CASSIGTDTGELFF
DNA: TGTGCCAGCAGCATCGGGACAGACACCGGGGAGCTGTTTTTT
V: TRBV7-9
D: TRBD1
length: 14
J: TRBJ2-2
size: NA

CDR3: CASSVVGVSNEQFF
DNA: TGTGCCAGCAGCGTAGTCGGGGTAAGCAATGAGCAGTTCTTC
V: TRBV9
D: NA
length: 14
J: TRBJ2-1
size: NA

CDR3: CASSPAWGGPGTGELFF
DNA: TGTGCCAGCAGCCCAGCGTGGGGAGGGCCCGGCACCGGGGAGCTGTTTTTT
V: TRBV4-2
D: TRBD2
length: 17
J: TRBJ2-2
size: NA

CDR3: CAWLSRRGTGELFF
DNA: TGTGCCTGGCTGTCGAGGAGAGGCACCGGGGAGCTGTTTTTT
V: TRBV30
D: NA
length: 14
J: TRBJ2-2
size: NA

CDR3: CASSIASGGTYEQYF
DNA: TGTGCCAGTAGTATAGCCTCGGGGGGCACCTACGAGCAGTACTTC
V: TRBV19
D: NA
length: 15
J: TRBJ2-7
size: NA

CDR3: CASSQGAGFLYGYTF
DNA: TGCGCCAGCAGCCAAGGTGCAGGGTTCCTCTATGGCTACACCTTC
V: TRBV4-1
D: NA
length: 15
J: TRBJ1-2
size: NA

CDR3: CASSEPTSGDEQFF
DNA: TGTGCCAGCAGTGAACCGACTAGCGGCGATGAGCAGTTCTTC
V: TRBV6-5
D: TRBD2
length: 14
J: TRBJ2-1
size: NA

CDR3: CASRLAGTAKEPQHF
DNA: TGTGCCAGCCGTTTAGCCGGGACAGCGAAGGAACCCCAGCATTTT
V: TRBV28
D: TRBD1
length: 15
J: TRBJ1-5
size: NA

CDR3: CASKRGSGETQYF
DNA: TGTGCCAGCAAGAGGGGGAGCGGAGAGACCCAGTACTTC
V: TRBV4-2
D: NA
length: 13
J: TRBJ2-5
size: NA

CDR3: CASSQAGYGYTF
DNA: TGCGCCAGCAGCCAAGCGGGGTATGGCTACACCTTC
V: TRBV4-3
D: NA
length: 12
J: TRBJ1-2
size: once

CDR3: CASNHMNTEAFF
DNA: TGTGCCAGCAATCATATGAACACTGAAGCTTTCTTT
V: TRBV19
D: NA
length: 12
J: TRBJ1-1
size: NA

CDR3: CASSSDRAYGYTF
DNA: TGTGCCAGCAGTTCCGACAGGGCCTATGGCTACACCTTC
V: TRBV6-6
D: TRBD1
length: 13
J: TRBJ1-2
size: NA

CDR3: CSILRGRGWDEQFF
DNA: TGCAGCATCCTAAGGGGCAGGGGGTGGGATGAGCAGTTCTTC
V: TRBV29-1
D: TRBD1
length: 14
J: TRBJ2-1
size: NA

CDR3: CASSETGVGTGELFF
DNA: TGCGCCAGCAGCGAGACGGGAGTGGGAACCGGGGAGCTGTTTTTT
V: TRBV5-1
D: NA
length: 15
J: TRBJ2-2
size: few

CDR3: CASSLSRGPVDEQYF
DNA: TGTGCCAGCAGCTTAAGCCGGGGGCCAGTCGACGAGCAGTACTTC
V: TRBV7-3
D: NA
length: 15
J: TRBJ2-7
size: NA

CDR3: CASTDPEGTPGGNTIYF
DNA: TGTGCCAGCACGGACCCGGAGGGAACTCCAGGAGGAAACACCATATATTTT
V: TRBV28
D: NA
length: 17
J: TRBJ1-3
size: NA

CDR3: CASRVTDEATDTQYF
DNA: TGTGCCAGTAGGGTTACAGATGAAGCCACAGATACGCAGTATTTT
V: TRBV19
D: NA
length: 15
J: TRBJ2-3
size: NA

CDR3: CASVRGGLTNEQFF
DNA: TGTGCCAGCGTTAGGGGCGGACTGACAAATGAGCAGTTCTTC
V: TRBV28
D: NA
length: 14
J: TRBJ2-1
size: once

CDR3: CASTPRPKYQETQYF
DNA: TGTGCCAGCACCCCCCGGCCAAAGTACCAAGAGACCCAGTACTTC
V: TRBV6-5
D: NA
length: 15
J: TRBJ2-5
size: NA

CDR3: CASSGPDTATNEKLFF
DNA: TGTGCCAGCAGTGGACCTGACACTGCAACTAATGAAAAACTGTTTTTT
V: TRBV28
D: NA
length: 16
J: TRBJ1-4
size: NA

CDR3: CASSDGSEQFF
DNA: TGTGCCAGCAGCGATGGGAGTGAGCAGTTCTTC
V: TRBV7-3
D: NA
length: 11
J: TRBJ2-1
size: NA

CDR3: CASDPARGNEQFF
DNA: TGTGCCAGCGACCCTGCGAGGGGCAATGAGCAGTTCTTC
V: TRBV5-6
D: NA
length: 13
J: TRBJ2-1
size: NA

CDR3: CASGLGGSETQYF
DNA: TGTGCTAGTGGTTTGGGGGGGTCCGAGACCCAGTACTTC
V: TRBV12-5
D: NA
length: 13
J: TRBJ2-5
size: NA

CDR3: CASSHGPILNTEAFF
DNA: TGCGCCAGCAGCCACGGACCGATCCTGAACACTGAAGCTTTCTTT
V: TRBV4-1
D: NA
length: 15
J: TRBJ1-1
size: NA

CDR3: CASSLQGRPNEKLFF
DNA: TGTGCCAGCAGCTTGCAGGGACGTCCGAATGAAAAACTGTTTTTT
V: TRBV7-3
D: NA
length: 15
J: TRBJ1-4
size: NA

CDR3: CASSPSRDPLPQYF
DNA: TGTGCCAGCAGCCCGAGTCGGGATCCGCTCCCGCAGTACTTC
V: TRBV7-3
D: NA
length: 14
J: TRBJ2-7
size: NA

CDR3: CASSHLQESRETQYF
DNA: TGTGCCAGCTCACACTTACAGGAATCCCGAGAGACCCAGTACTTC
V: TRBV18
D: NA
length: 15
J: TRBJ2-5
size: NA

CDR3: CASSNPGQGGGELFF
DNA: TGTGCCAGTAGTAACCCGGGACAGGGTGGCGGGGAGCTGTTTTTT
V: TRBV19
D: TRBD1
length: 15
J: TRBJ2-2
size: NA

CDR3: CASSPSAEKLNTEAFF
DNA: TGTGCCAGCTCACCATCGGCAGAGAAATTGAACACTGAAGCTTTCTTT
V: TRBV18
D: NA
length: 16
J: TRBJ1-1
size: NA

CDR3: CASKGQGPDTQYF
DNA: TGTGCCAGCAAAGGGCAGGGACCAGATACGCAGTATTTT
V: TRBV9
D: NA
length: 13
J: TRBJ2-3
size: NA

CDR3: CASSSKQLPGQRTVDTIYF
DNA: TGTGCCAGCAGCTCAAAACAACTCCCGGGACAGAGGACGGTGGACACCATATATTTT
V: TRBV7-9
D: TRBD1
length: 19
J: TRBJ1-3
size: NA

CDR3: CASSLTGGPNTEAFF
DNA: TGTGCCAGCAGTTTAACTGGAGGGCCTAACACTGAAGCTTTCTTT
V: TRBV28
D: NA
length: 15
J: TRBJ1-1
size: NA

CDR3: CASTPGASYEQYF
DNA: TGTGCCAGCACCCCGGGGGCCTCCTACGAGCAGTACTTC
V: TRBV28
D: NA
length: 13
J: TRBJ2-7
size: once

CDR3: CASSFYGGQGTGSGYTF
DNA: TGTGCCAGCAGCTTCTACGGGGGACAGGGGACCGGCTCGGGCTACACCTTC
V: TRBV7-3
D: TRBD1
length: 17
J: TRBJ1-2
size: NA